The sequence of this TCR beta chain was determined in a study of CD8 T cells in ankylosing spondylitis. Study conclusions and caveats: Ankylosing spondylitis blood appeared to be characterized by a TCR beta motif of under ten highly homologous variants.

Comments on this clonotype: Its antigen is currently unknown.

The ends were cut back, 0 bases at V and 4 bases at J, with 9 bases in the middle. This CDR3 spans 14 amino acids. CDR1 and CDR2 (germline): LNHNV, YYDKDF (reference sequence). Via MiXCR, TCRdb re-called the 5' RACE reads, giving one row per CDR3 protein. The sample includes 250,000 to 350,000 distinct CDR3 sequences, around 20% seen only once; the top ten take roughly 8%. This sequence originates from a male donor with ankylosing spondylitis or in good health (not recorded which). The V gene is TRBV15, the J gene TRBJ1-1; possibly TRBD1 for D (5 bases). Specimen: blood, either unsorted or a sorted T cell fraction (not recorded which). CDR3 coding DNA: TGTGCCACCAGCAGAGATATTGGGGGCACTGAAGCTTTCTTT. The encoded protein is CATSRDIGGTEAFF. The variable domain in full, completed from reference TRBV15 and TRBJ1-1, reads DAMVIQNPRYQVTQFGKPVTLSCSQTLNHNVMYWYQQKSSQAPKLLFHYYDKDFNNEADTPDNFQSRRPNTSFCFLDIRSPGLGDTAMYLCATSRDIGGTEAFFGQGTRLTVV.